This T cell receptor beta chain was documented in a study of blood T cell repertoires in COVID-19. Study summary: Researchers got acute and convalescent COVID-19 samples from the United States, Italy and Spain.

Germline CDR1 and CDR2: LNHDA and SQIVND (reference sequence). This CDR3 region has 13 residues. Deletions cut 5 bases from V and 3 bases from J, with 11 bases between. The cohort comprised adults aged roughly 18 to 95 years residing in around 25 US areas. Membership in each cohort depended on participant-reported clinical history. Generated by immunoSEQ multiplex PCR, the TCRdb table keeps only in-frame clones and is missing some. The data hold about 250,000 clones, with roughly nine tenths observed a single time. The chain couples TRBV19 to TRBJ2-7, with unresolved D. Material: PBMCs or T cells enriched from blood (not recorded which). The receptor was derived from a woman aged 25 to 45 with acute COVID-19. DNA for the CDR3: TGTGCCAGTAGTCCCCTAGGAATCTACGAGCAGTACTTC. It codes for CASSPLGIYEQYF.